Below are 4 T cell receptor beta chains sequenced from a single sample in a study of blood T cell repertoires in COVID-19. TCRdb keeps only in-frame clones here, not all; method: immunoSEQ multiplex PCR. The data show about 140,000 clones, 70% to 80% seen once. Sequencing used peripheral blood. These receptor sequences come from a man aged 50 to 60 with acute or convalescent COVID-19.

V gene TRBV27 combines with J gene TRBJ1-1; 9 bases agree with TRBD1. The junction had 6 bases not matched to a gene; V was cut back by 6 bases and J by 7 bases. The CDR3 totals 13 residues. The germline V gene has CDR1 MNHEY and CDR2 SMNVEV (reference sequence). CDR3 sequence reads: CASSWDRAFEAFF. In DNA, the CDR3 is TGTGCCAGCAGCTGGGACAGGGCTTTTGAAGCTTTCTTT.

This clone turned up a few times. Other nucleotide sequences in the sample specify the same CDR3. The chain's CDR3 is CASSPRTGRLNTEAFF. The CDR3 region has the DNA TGTGCCAGCAGCCCTCGGACAGGGCGCCTGAACACTGAAGCTTTCTTT. This chain links TRBV7-8 with TRBJ1-1; 8 bases align to TRBD1. From germline, CDR1 is SGHVS and CDR2 FQNEAQ. The V and J ends lost 5 bases and 0 bases, in that order; junction bases with no gene match: 8. The CDR3 is 16 amino acids.

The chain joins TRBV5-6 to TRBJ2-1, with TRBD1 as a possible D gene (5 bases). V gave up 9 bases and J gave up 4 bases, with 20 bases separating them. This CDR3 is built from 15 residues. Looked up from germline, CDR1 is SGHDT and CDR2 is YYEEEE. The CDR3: CATEYLGAKYNEQFF. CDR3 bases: TGTGCCACCGAATATCTAGGGGCGAAATACAATGAGCAGTTCTTC.

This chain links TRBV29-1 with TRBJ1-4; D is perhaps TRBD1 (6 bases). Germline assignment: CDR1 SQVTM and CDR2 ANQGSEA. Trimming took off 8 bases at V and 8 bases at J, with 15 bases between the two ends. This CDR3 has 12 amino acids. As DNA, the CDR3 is TGCAGCTATACCGACAGGAGGGAAAAACTGTTTTTT. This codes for CSYTDRREKLFF.